This TCR beta chain was recovered during a study of control samples from healthy donors and cancer patients. Germline V gene data show CDR1 as GTSNPN and CDR2 as SVGIG (reference sequence). The CDR3 totals 14 residues. Trimming stripped 3 bases from V and 5 bases from J, with 13 bases between. Generated by immunoSEQ multiplex PCR, the TCRdb table keeps only in-frame clones and is missing some. The sample records under 450,000 clones, 75% to 95% being singletons. This receptor was taken from a man between 40 and 49 years old with head and neck cancer. Material for sequencing was PBMCs. The chain recombines TRBV30 with TRBJ2-2; D remains ambiguous. CDR3 amino acids: CAWRGRTSTGELFF. CDR3 DNA sequence: TGTGCCTGGAGAGGCAGGACCTCGACCGGGGAGCTGTTTTTT. Full variable domain (rest looked up from reference TRBV30 and TRBJ2-2): SQTIHQWPATLVQPVGSPLSLECTVEGTSNPNLYWYRQAAGRGLQLLFYSVGIGQISSEVPQNLSASRPQDRQFILSSKKLLLSDSGFYLCAWRGRTSTGELFFGEGSRLTVL.